The 27 T cell receptor beta chains in this list originate from one sample, sequenced in a study of blood T cell repertoires in COVID-19. The method was immunoSEQ multiplex PCR; TCRdb's version includes in-frame clones alone and lacks a portion of them. The sample includes roughly 190,000 clones, approximately 84% of them seen just once. Sequencing was carried out using PBMCs or T cells enriched from blood (not recorded which). The receptors originated from a woman in her twenties or thirties who had recovered from COVID-19.

The chain links TRBV10-3 to TRBJ1-1; 9 bases fit TRBD1. The CDR3 is made up of 12 amino acids. Per the germline V gene, CDR1 is ENHRY and CDR2 is SYGVKD. The V and J ends lost 11 bases and 1 base, in that order; junction bases with no gene match: 2. CDR3 protein: CAAGQGNTEAFF. CDR3 nucleotides: TGTGCCGCGGGACAGGGGAACACTGAAGCTTTCTTT.

The chain couples TRBV4-1 to TRBJ1-1; the D gene is possibly TRBD1 (5 bases). Germline CDR1 MGHRA, CDR2 YSYEKL. Between the trimmed V and J ends, which lost 3 bases and 2 bases, there was a span of 7 bases. The CDR3 consists of 13 residues. The CDR3 region is CASSHTGNTEAFF. The CDR3 nucleotides are TGCGCCAGCAGCCATACAGGAAACACTGAAGCTTTCTTT.

V and J are TRBV4-1 and TRBJ2-5; the D gene is possibly TRBD1 (5 bases). Germline V CDR1 and CDR2: MGHRA, YSYEKL. The CDR3 spans 11 residues. The V end was cut by 4 bases, the J end by 10 bases, with 10 bases between. CDR3 amino acids: CASSLLGVQYF. The CDR3 DNA is TGCGCCAGCAGCCTCTTAGGGGTCCAGTACTTC.

This chain uses TRBV10-3 with TRBJ1-4; 7 nucleotides line up with TRBD1. The germline V gene encodes CDR1 ENHRY and CDR2 SYGVKD. V was pared by 4 bases and J by 8 bases, with 7 bases of the junction left unmatched. The CDR3 is 14 residues long. Here the CDR3 DNA reads TGTGCCATCAGTGTGAGACAGGGAGGCGAAAAACTGTTTTTT. Protein product: CAISVRQGGEKLFF.

CDR3 residues: CASSRLAGEHEQYV. CDR3 DNA sequence: TGTGCCAGCAGTCGACTAGCGGGGGAGCACGAGCAGTACGTC. J is TRBJ2-7 and V is TRBV28; 12 bases are shared with TRBD2. V shed 5 bases, J shed 5 bases, and the junction held 4 bases outside the gene matches. The CDR3 runs to 14 residues. Germline CDR1 MDHEN, CDR2 SYDVKM.

At least ten counts were recorded for this clone. CDR3 protein: CASSLQGPGRDSPLHF. The CDR3 nucleotides read TGTGCCAGCAGCTTACAGGGACCCGGGAGGGATTCACCCCTCCACTTT. The chain links TRBV21-1 to TRBJ1-6. TRBV21-1 is a pseudogene. The CDR3 sequence is 16 residues long.

J is TRBJ2-2 and V is TRBV28, with 7 bases identical to TRBD2. The V and J ends lost 4 bases and 3 bases, in that order; junction bases with no gene match: 11. Germline CDR1 is MDHEN and CDR2 is SYDVKM. The CDR3 consists of 17 residues. CDR3 sequence: CASSSPPGGTDTGELFF. The CDR3 nucleotides read TGTGCCAGCAGTTCACCACCGGGGGGTACGGACACCGGGGAGCTGTTTTTT.

This clone was observed a single time. This chain uses TRBV7-9 with TRBJ2-1, with 9 bases matching TRBD2. The V gene end was trimmed by 0 bases and the J gene end by 6 bases; junction bases not matched to a gene: 12. CDR1 and CDR2 from the germline V gene are SEHNR and FQNEAQ (reference sequence). The length of the CDR3 is 18 residues. CDR3 in amino acids: CASSLASLAGKVFNEQFF. Here the CDR3 DNA reads TGTGCCAGCAGCTTAGCGAGTCTAGCGGGAAAGGTCTTCAATGAGCAGTTCTTC.

This chain uses TRBV11-2 with TRBJ2-1; 8 nucleotides line up with TRBD1. The CDR3 totals 13 residues. Germline V gene lookup returns CDR1 SGHAT and CDR2 FQNNGV. V was clipped by 5 bases and J by 5 bases; unmatched bases: 2. CDR3 nucleotide sequence: TGTGCCAGCAGCCGGGACAGGAACAATGAGCAGTTCTTC. Its protein product is CASSRDRNNEQFF. Complete variable domain (other parts from reference TRBV11-2 and TRBJ2-1): EAGVAQSPRYKIIEKRQSVAFWCNPISGHATLYWYQQILGQGPKLLIQFQNNGVVDDSQLPKDRFSAERLKGVDSTLKIQPAKLEDSAVYLCASSRDRNNEQFFGPGTRLTVL.

The J gene is TRBJ1-5, the V gene TRBV19; tentatively, D is TRBD1 (6 bases). Trimming took 4 bases from V and 2 from J, leaving 12 bases between them. CDR3 length equals 15 residues. The germline CDR1 and CDR2 sequences are LNHDA and SQIVND (reference sequence). This CDR3 reads CASSTPGAGNQPQHF. CDR3 nucleotides: TGTGCCAGTAGTACCCCAGGGGCCGGCAATCAGCCCCAGCATTTT.

The rearrangement joins TRBV28 to TRBJ1-6; D gene unclear. V lost 7 bases and J 7 bases, leaving 14 bases between the germline ends. CDR1 and CDR2 (germline): MDHEN, SYDVKM. The CDR3 spans 14 residues. The CDR3 spells CASIELALNSPLHF. The CDR3 nucleotides are TGTGCCAGCATCGAATTAGCCTTAAATTCACCCCTCCACTTT.

V is TRBV30 and J is TRBJ2-1; possibly TRBD1 for D (6 bases). Trimming took 7 bases from V and 15 from J, leaving 19 bases between them. CDR1 is GTSNPN and CDR2 is SVGIG in the germline V gene (reference sequence). The CDR3 totals 11 residues. The CDR3 DNA sequence: TGTGCCTCGGTCTTGGGGGCCTCGACGTTCTTC. It is translated as CASVLGASTFF.

The chain recombines TRBV6-5 with TRBJ2-5, with TRBD2 matching 10 bases. Trimming cost V 0 bases and J 4 bases; bases outside gene matches: 5. This CDR3 spans 16 amino acids. CDR1 is MNHEY and CDR2 is SVGAGI in the germline V gene. The CDR3 DNA follows: TGTGCCAGCAGTTACTCGACCCTAGCGGGGGTAGAGACCCAGTACTTC. As protein: CASSYSTLAGVETQYF.

The chain couples TRBV4-2 to TRBJ2-1, with TRBD2 identical over 9 bases. Trimming cost V 4 bases and J 0 bases; bases outside gene matches: 10. The CDR3 totals 18 residues. CDR1 and CDR2 from the germline V gene are LGHNA and YNFKEQ. The CDR3 sequence: CASSPGVAGVPSYNEQFF. CDR3 nucleotide sequence: TGTGCCAGCAGCCCGGGGGTAGCGGGGGTTCCCTCCTACAATGAGCAGTTCTTC.

Here the CDR3 DNA reads TGTGCCAGCAGCTTAGCGGGCGGGAATGGGAATCAGCCCCAGCATTTT. It encodes CASSLAGGNGNQPQHF. The rearrangement uses TRBV7-8 and TRBJ1-5; no reliable D call. Deletions cut 0 bases from V and 4 bases from J, with 13 bases between. The CDR3 totals 16 residues. Germline lookup yields CDR1 SGHVS and CDR2 FQNEAQ.

CDR3 bases: TGTGCCAGCAGCACGCAGGTAGCGGAATCCTACAATGAGCAGTTCTTC. Its protein is CASSTQVAESYNEQFF. The chain recombines TRBV11-2 with TRBJ2-1; possible D gene TRBD2, 6 bases. CDR1 and CDR2 from the germline V gene are SGHAT and FQNNGV. V shed 5 bases and J shed 1 base, with 15 bases lying between them. CDR3 length: 16 amino acids.

The J gene is TRBJ1-2, the V gene TRBV28; 9 bases map to TRBD1. The germline CDR1 and CDR2 sequences are MDHEN and SYDVKM. The CDR3 consists of 17 residues. The V and J ends lost 2 bases and 3 bases, in that order; junction bases with no gene match: 10. The CDR3 loop is CASSLRTGAPPDYGYTF. The DNA of the CDR3 is TGTGCCAGCAGTTTAAGGACAGGGGCTCCTCCTGACTATGGCTACACCTTC.

The V and J genes are TRBV7-9 and TRBJ1-5, with D perhaps matching TRBD1 (6 bases). The CDR3 is made up of 14 amino acids. The germline CDR1 and CDR2 sequences are SEHNR and FQNEAQ (reference sequence). Trimming shortened V by 0 bases and J by 7 bases, and 10 bases separated the two germline ends. The CDR3 DNA sequence: TGTGCCAGCAGCTTAGCACAGGGTAACCAGCCCCAGCATTTT. This gives the protein CASSLAQGNQPQHF.

This rearrangement joins TRBV9 to TRBJ2-1; tentative D call: TRBD2 (5 bases). This CDR3 contains 14 residues. Germline CDR1 reads SGDLS; CDR2 reads YYNGEE. The ends were cut back, 0 bases at V and 2 bases at J, with 6 bases in the middle. Written as DNA, the CDR3 is TGTGCCAGCAGCGTAGGAGGGACCTACAATGAGCAGTTCTTC. Its translation is CASSVGGTYNEQFF. The full variable domain, in which reference TRBV9 and TRBJ2-1 provide the parts outside the CDR3, is DSGVTQTPKHLITATGQRVTLRCSPRSGDLSVYWYQQSLDQGLQFLIQYYNGEERAKGNILERFSAQQFPDLHSELNLSSLELGDSALYFCASSVGGTYNEQFFGPGTRLTVL.

This chain uses TRBV7-2 with TRBJ2-1, with TRBD2 matching over 10 bases. This CDR3 is built from 17 residues. Germline values: CDR1 SGHTA, CDR2 FQGNSA. The junction had 7 bases not matched to a gene; V was cut back by 3 bases and J by 2 bases. The chain's CDR3 is CASSFMGGLAPYNEQFF. In DNA form, the CDR3 reads TGTGCCAGCAGCTTCATGGGGGGACTAGCGCCCTACAATGAGCAGTTCTTC.

This chain links TRBV9 with TRBJ1-3; tentative D call: TRBD1 (6 bases). Germline lookup yields CDR1 SGDLS and CDR2 YYNGEE. V lost 3 bases and J lost 7, with 20 bases in between. The length of the CDR3 is 16 residues. The CDR3 DNA reads TGTGCCAGCAGCGCCATACAGGGTTGGGGCCTGAACACCATATATTTT. Its protein product is CASSAIQGWGLNTIYF.

The table lists this clone with a few counts. The chain has TRBV9 and TRBJ2-1; the D gene is possibly TRBD2 (5 bases). V gave up 4 bases and J gave up 8 bases, with 7 bases separating them. The CDR3 spans 11 residues. Germline assignment: CDR1 SGDLS and CDR2 YYNGEE. In DNA, the CDR3 is TGTGCCAGCAGCTACGGGGATGAGCAGTTCTTC. Protein product: CASSYGDEQFF.

The gene calls are TRBV7-2 and TRBJ2-3, with TRBD2 matching 7 bases. Germline V gives CDR1 SGHTA, CDR2 FQGNSA. V lost 5 bases, J lost 3 bases, and 8 bases stayed unmatched. The CDR3 is 15 residues long. CDR3 region: CASSLLAMMTDTQYF. CDR3 coding DNA: TGTGCCAGCAGCCTACTAGCGATGATGACAGATACGCAGTATTTT.

This clone was counted only a few times. This sequence joins TRBV5-1 and TRBJ1-1; TRBD1 matches at 7 bases. The length of the CDR3 is 16 residues. The junction had 5 bases not matched to a gene; V was cut back by 0 bases and J by 0 bases. Germline assignment: CDR1 SGHRS and CDR2 YFSETQ. The CDR3 DNA reads TGCGCCAGCAGCTTGGGGACGACAGGGTTGAACACTGAAGCTTTCTTT. Its translation: CASSLGTTGLNTEAFF.

The chain is built from TRBV5-1 and TRBJ1-2, with 10 positions matching TRBD1. This CDR3 has 16 residues. With V trimmed by 5 bases and J by 8 bases, 15 bases remained unmatched. Germline CDR1 reads SGHRS; CDR2 reads YFSETQ. CDR3 protein: CASSITAGQGPLGYTF. The CDR3 bases are TGCGCCAGCAGTATTACTGCGGGACAGGGGCCGCTGGGCTACACCTTC.

The chain has TRBV3-1 (or the pseudogene TRBV3-2) and TRBJ1-3, with 8 positions matching TRBD1. J lost 3 bases, V lost 6 bases, and 7 bases had no gene match. Germline CDR1 is LGHDT and CDR2 is YNNKEL (reference sequence). The CDR3 loop spans 15 amino acids. Here the CDR3 reads CASRGTGTIGNTIYF. The DNA for the CDR3 is TGTGCCAGCAGGGGGACAGGAACTATTGGAAACACCATATATTTT.

The chain recombines TRBV18 with TRBJ2-5; weak D call: TRBD1 (6 bases). The germline V gene has CDR1 KGHSH and CDR2 LQKENI. The CDR3 runs 14 residues. Trimming took 3 bases from V and 3 from J, leaving 11 bases between them. CDR3 residues: CASSPPYREETQYF. CDR3 in DNA: TGTGCCAGCTCACCTCCTTACAGGGAAGAGACCCAGTACTTC.